A selection of T cell receptor beta chains follows, all from one sample in a study of cytomegalovirus exposure and HLA in healthy donors. Measured with immunoSEQ multiplex PCR; TCRdb has only the in-frame clones, and not every one. The sample consists of roughly 60,000 clones, around 96% of them appearing once. The sample was PBMCs. All receptors come from a man between 18 and 35 years old in good health and CMV-seronegative. The CDR3 runs from the conserved cysteine through the conserved F or W. The order of the fields is clone size, D gene, CDR3 length, V gene, J gene, CDR3 DNA, CDR3 protein. The D gene is left open where the match is weak. Size is stated for part of the rows, as once, few or many counts, or as a class when the clone is expanded.

abundance: -; d_gene: -; len: 15; v_gene: TRBV5-4; j_gene: TRBJ1-2; CDR3nt: TGTGCCAGCAGCTTGGACGGGGGAGGGCACTATGGCTACACCTTC; CDR3aa: CASSLDGGGHYGYTF
abundance: once; d_gene: TRBD2; len: 16; v_gene: TRBV18; j_gene: TRBJ2-5; CDR3nt: TGTGCCAGCTCACCAGCGGGACTAGCGATGTGGGAGACCCAGTACTTC; CDR3aa: CASSPAGLAMWETQYF
abundance: -; d_gene: -; len: 16; v_gene: TRBV5-6; j_gene: TRBJ2-3; CDR3nt: TGTGCCAGCAGCTCCCTCCCTGGGGGACAAGAAGATACGCAGTATTTT; CDR3aa: CASSSLPGGQEDTQYF
abundance: once; d_gene: TRBD2; len: 17; v_gene: TRBV6-1; j_gene: TRBJ2-1; CDR3nt: TGTGCCAGCAGTAAAGGGACTAGCGGGAGGGGGTACAATGAGCAGTTCTTC; CDR3aa: CASSKGTSGRGYNEQFF
abundance: -; d_gene: TRBD2; len: 16; v_gene: TRBV10-2; j_gene: TRBJ2-2; CDR3nt: TGCGCCAGCAGTGACGGGCGGGAGCCGAACACCGGGGAGCTGTTTTTT; CDR3aa: CASSDGREPNTGELFF
abundance: -; d_gene: TRBD1; len: 12; v_gene: TRBV4-1; j_gene: TRBJ1-3; CDR3nt: TGCGCCAGCAGCCACCTGGGGACAGTTCAATATTTT; CDR3aa: CASSHLGTVQYF
abundance: -; d_gene: TRBD1; len: 15; v_gene: TRBV19; j_gene: TRBJ1-4; CDR3nt: TGTGCCAGTAGTACCCCGGACAGGGAGGATGAAAAACTGTTTTTT; CDR3aa: CASSTPDREDEKLFF
abundance: once; d_gene: -; len: 16; v_gene: TRBV28; j_gene: TRBJ1-4; CDR3nt: TGTGCCAGCAGTTCGGTTCGTCCGGTAACGAATGAAAAACTGTTTTTT; CDR3aa: CASSSVRPVTNEKLFF
abundance: -; d_gene: TRBD2; len: 16; v_gene: TRBV6-5; j_gene: TRBJ2-3; CDR3nt: TGTGCCAGCAGTTACTCAGGCGGGAGCGGCACAGATACGCAGTATTTT; CDR3aa: CASSYSGGSGTDTQYF
abundance: -; d_gene: -; len: 15; v_gene: TRBV7-9; j_gene: TRBJ2-5; CDR3nt: TGTGCCAGCAGCTTAGTCGAGAGGCCCCCCGAGACCCAGTACTTC; CDR3aa: CASSLVERPPETQYF
abundance: -; d_gene: TRBD2; len: 16; v_gene: TRBV9; j_gene: TRBJ2-5; CDR3nt: TGTGCCAGCAGCGAAGAGGGGAGGGCAGTCCAAGAGACCCAGTACTTC; CDR3aa: CASSEEGRAVQETQYF
abundance: -; d_gene: TRBD1; len: 12; v_gene: TRBV29-1; j_gene: TRBJ2-7; CDR3nt: TGCAGCGTTGGACAGGGTGCCTACGAGCAGTACTTC; CDR3aa: CSVGQGAYEQYF
abundance: -; d_gene: TRBD1; len: 18; v_gene: TRBV15; j_gene: TRBJ2-4; CDR3nt: TGTGCCACCAGCAGTCTGACAGGGGACATCTTAGCCAAAAACATTCAGTACTTC; CDR3aa: CATSSLTGDILAKNIQYF
abundance: few; d_gene: -; len: 10; v_gene: TRBV20-1; j_gene: TRBJ1-1; CDR3nt: TGCAGTGCTGCCCCAGAGGGAGCTTTCTTT; CDR3aa: CSAAPEGAFF
abundance: -; d_gene: TRBD1; len: 15; v_gene: TRBV25-1; j_gene: TRBJ1-3; CDR3nt: TGTGCCAGCAGTGATACAGGGGGCTCTGGAAACACCATATATTTT; CDR3aa: CASSDTGGSGNTIYF
abundance: -; d_gene: -; len: 15; v_gene: TRBV27; j_gene: TRBJ2-1; CDR3nt: TGTGCCAGCAGTTTATCAGGGGAGGTTTACAATGAGCAGTTCTTC; CDR3aa: CASSLSGEVYNEQFF
abundance: -; d_gene: TRBD2; len: 17; v_gene: TRBV7-9; j_gene: TRBJ2-1; CDR3nt: TGTGCCAGCAGCTCCTCCGGGACTAGCGGGAGAATCTATGAGCAGTTCTTC; CDR3aa: CASSSSGTSGRIYEQFF
abundance: -; d_gene: TRBD2; len: 18; v_gene: TRBV7-9; j_gene: TRBJ2-3; CDR3nt: TGTGCCAGCAGAGGTTATCTAGGAACTAGCGGGAGGACAGATACGCAGTATTTT; CDR3aa: CASRGYLGTSGRTDTQYF
abundance: -; d_gene: -; len: 16; v_gene: TRBV27; j_gene: TRBJ2-5; CDR3nt: TGTGCCAGCAGACTTCAGGGGAGGGTGGTTGGAGAGACCCAGTACTTC; CDR3aa: CASRLQGRVVGETQYF
abundance: -; d_gene: TRBD2; len: 17; v_gene: TRBV28; j_gene: TRBJ2-3; CDR3nt: TGTGCCAGCAGACAGAGTAGACTAGCGGGAGACACAGATACGCAGTATTTT; CDR3aa: CASRQSRLAGDTDTQYF
abundance: -; d_gene: -; len: 14; v_gene: TRBV18; j_gene: TRBJ1-1; CDR3nt: TGTGCCAGCTCACTCCTAGGAGGTACCACTGAAGCTTTCTTT; CDR3aa: CASSLLGGTTEAFF
abundance: -; d_gene: -; len: 15; v_gene: TRBV21-1; j_gene: TRBJ2-5; CDR3nt: TGTGCCAGCAGCAAAGTTGGTCAGGCCCAAGAGACCCAGTACTTC; CDR3aa: CASSKVGQAQETQYF
abundance: -; d_gene: -; len: 12; v_gene: TRBV5-1; j_gene: TRBJ1-1; CDR3nt: TGCGCCAGCAGCGAGGGTTACACTGAAGCTTTCTTT; CDR3aa: CASSEGYTEAFF
abundance: -; d_gene: TRBD1; len: 17; v_gene: TRBV23-1; j_gene: TRBJ1-3; CDR3nt: TGCGCCAGCAGTCAACCCGGACAGGGGAACTCTGGAAACACCATATATTTT; CDR3aa: CASSQPGQGNSGNTIYF
abundance: once; d_gene: -; len: 15; v_gene: TRBV21-1; j_gene: TRBJ1-4; CDR3nt: TGTGCCAGCAGCGCCAGGACAGCAACTAATGAAAAACTGTTTTTT; CDR3aa: CASSARTATNEKLFF
abundance: -; d_gene: TRBD2; len: 14; v_gene: TRBV5-6; j_gene: TRBJ2-7; CDR3nt: TGTGCCAGCAGCTCCGGGACTAGTGATTACGAGCAGTACTTC; CDR3aa: CASSSGTSDYEQYF